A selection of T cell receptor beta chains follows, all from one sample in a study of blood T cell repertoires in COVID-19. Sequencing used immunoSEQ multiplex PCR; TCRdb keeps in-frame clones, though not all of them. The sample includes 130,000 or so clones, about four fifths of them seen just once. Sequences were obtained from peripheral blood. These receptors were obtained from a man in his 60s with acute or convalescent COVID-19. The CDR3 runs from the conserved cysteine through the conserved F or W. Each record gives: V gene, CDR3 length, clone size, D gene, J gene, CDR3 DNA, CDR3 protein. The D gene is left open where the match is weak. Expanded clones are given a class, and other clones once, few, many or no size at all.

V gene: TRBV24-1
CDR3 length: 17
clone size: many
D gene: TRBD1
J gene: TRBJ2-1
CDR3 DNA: TGTGCCACCAGTCGACCAACGGACAGGGCCCTTTTCAATGAGCAGTTCTTC
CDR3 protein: CATSRPTDRALFNEQFF

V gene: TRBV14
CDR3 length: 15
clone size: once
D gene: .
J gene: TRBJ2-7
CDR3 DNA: TGTGCCAGCAGCCAAGACGTTGGGCAAACCTACGAGCAGTACTTC
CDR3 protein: CASSQDVGQTYEQYF

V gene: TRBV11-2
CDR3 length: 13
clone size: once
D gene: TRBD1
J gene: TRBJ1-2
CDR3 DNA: TGTGCCAGCAGCTTAGGACAGGGTCTTGGCTACACCTTC
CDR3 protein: CASSLGQGLGYTF

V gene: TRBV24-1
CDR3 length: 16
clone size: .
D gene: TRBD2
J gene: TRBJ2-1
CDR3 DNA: TGTGCCACCAGTGATACCGGGACTAGCGTGAACAATGAGCAGTTCTTC
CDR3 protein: CATSDTGTSVNNEQFF

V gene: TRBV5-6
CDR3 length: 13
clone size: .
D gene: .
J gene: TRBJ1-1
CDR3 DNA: TGTGCCAGCAGCTTGCTCCGGAACACTGAAGCTTTCTTT
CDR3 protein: CASSLLRNTEAFF

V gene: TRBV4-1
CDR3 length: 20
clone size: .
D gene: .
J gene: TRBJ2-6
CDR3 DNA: TGCGCCAGCAGCCCCTTGATCCGCCAGGGTGGCGTGTCGGGGGCCAACGTCCTGACTTTC
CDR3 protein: CASSPLIRQGGVSGANVLTF

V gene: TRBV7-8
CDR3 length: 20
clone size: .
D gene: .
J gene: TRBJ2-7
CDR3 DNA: TGTGCCAGCAGCCAAGGACCCGGGACAGCTGATAGAGCGGGAGAGTACGAGCAGTACTTC
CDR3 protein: CASSQGPGTADRAGEYEQYF

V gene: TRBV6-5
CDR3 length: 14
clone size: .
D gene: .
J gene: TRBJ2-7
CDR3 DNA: TGTGCCAGCTCCCAGGACATGGATGCTGGGGAGCAGTACTTC
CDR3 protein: CASSQDMDAGEQYF

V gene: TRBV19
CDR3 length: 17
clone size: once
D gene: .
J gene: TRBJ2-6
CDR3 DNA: TGTGCCAGTAGTCTTACCTTCACAGGTCTCAGCGCCAACGTCCTGACTTTC
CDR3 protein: CASSLTFTGLSANVLTF

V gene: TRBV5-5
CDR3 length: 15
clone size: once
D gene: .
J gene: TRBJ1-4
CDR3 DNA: TGTGCCAGCAGCGCGGGTTTTGCAACTAATGAAAAACTGTTTTTT
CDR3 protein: CASSAGFATNEKLFF

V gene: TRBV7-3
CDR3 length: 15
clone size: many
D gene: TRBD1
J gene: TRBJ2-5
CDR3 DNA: TGTGCCAGCAGCCAGGACAGGGGGCTCCAAGAGACCCAGTACTTC
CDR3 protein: CASSQDRGLQETQYF

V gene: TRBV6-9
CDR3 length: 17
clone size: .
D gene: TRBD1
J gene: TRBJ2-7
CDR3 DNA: TGTGCCAGCAGTTCTCGCCGGGGACAGGGATACTCCAACGAGCAGTACTTC
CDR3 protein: CASSSRRGQGYSNEQYF

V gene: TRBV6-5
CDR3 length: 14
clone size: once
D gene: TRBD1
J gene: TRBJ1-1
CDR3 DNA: TGTGCCAGCAGTTGGACAGGGCCGAACACTGAAGCTTTCTTT
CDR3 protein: CASSWTGPNTEAFF

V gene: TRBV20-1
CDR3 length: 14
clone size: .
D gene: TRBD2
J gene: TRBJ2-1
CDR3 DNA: TGCAGTGCTAGTAGTCTAGCGGGAGTTAACGAGCAGTTCTTC
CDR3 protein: CSASSLAGVNEQFF

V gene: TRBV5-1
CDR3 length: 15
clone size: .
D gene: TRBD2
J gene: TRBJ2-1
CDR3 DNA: TGCGCCAGCAGAGGGACGGGAGGTACTTACAATGAGCAGTTCTTC
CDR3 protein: CASRGTGGTYNEQFF

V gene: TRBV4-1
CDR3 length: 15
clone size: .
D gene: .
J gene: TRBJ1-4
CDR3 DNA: TGCGCCAGCAGCCCCTCAGGGGCGGGTAATGAAAAACTGTTTTTT
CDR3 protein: CASSPSGAGNEKLFF

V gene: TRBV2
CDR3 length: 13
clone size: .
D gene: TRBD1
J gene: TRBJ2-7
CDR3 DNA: TGTGCCAGCAGCAGGGGGCGCCCCTACGAGCAGTACTTC
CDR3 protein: CASSRGRPYEQYF